The clone carrying this T cell receptor (beta chain) has just a few counts. Its target is not known. This specimen belongs to a study of T-cell reconstitution after alpha-beta-depleted transplantation in children. The TCRbeta library incorporated unique molecular identifiers. One entry per CDR3 protein results from TCRdb running MiXCR on the PCR reads. In the table there are hundreds of thousands of distinct CDR3 sequences, around 13% of which are singletons. In germline, CDR1 is SGHAT, CDR2 FQNNGV. Between the trimmed V and J ends, which lost 2 bases and 8 bases, there was a span of 16 bases. CDR3 length: 15 amino acids. Overall study findings and caveats: Recipient T cells and thymic progenitors that survived gave rise to the high TCRbeta diversity observed at day 60 in some patients. Counts and diversity of T cells one year after transplant came mostly from newly produced T cells. As was reported, about two months after transplant, alpha-beta T cells came from several hundred expanded graft clones.

The TCR sequence derives from a male patient younger than 18 who had a stem cell transplant for acute myeloid leukemia, so the T cells may come from the graft donor. The chain recombines TRBV11-2 with TRBJ2-1; TRBD2 is a possible D gene (6 bases). This sample comprised PBMCs, mostly from graft donor cells, obtained 360 days after TCRalphabeta/CD19-depleted stem cell transplant. The CDR3 reads CASSLTSLRIDEQFF. CDR3 DNA: TGTGCCAGCAGCTTAACTAGCCTTCGGATAGATGAGCAGTTCTTC.